The T cell receptor (beta chain) described here comes from a study of T-cell memory formation after mild COVID-19 (dated by TCRdb to about 2021). In terms of the full investigation: TCR sequence clusters from the two donors were found to be largely donor specific. In a couple of donors, T-cell clones that expanded and contracted after mild COVID-19 were followed by sequencing TCRalpha and TCRbeta repertoires longitudinally. The cohort was made up of two young adult volunteers, one female and one male, who were previously healthy. Study-wide conclusions, independent of this receptor: The second-wave clones that peaked on day 37 were not confirmed to be SARS-CoV-2 specific. The study included only a couple of mild cases, and larger cohorts that include severe cases with pre-infection samples were judged to be necessary. Contracting CD4+ clones were found mainly in CM and EM memory subsets, while CD8+ clones were enriched in EMRA. From day 15 to 85, contracting clones showed balanced CD4/CD8 phenotypes, whereas a second wave of clones that expanded from day 15 to 37 leaned towards CD4+. The detection of some responding clones in pre-infection memory suggests that pre-existing cross-reactive memory T cells joined the SARS-CoV-2 response.

Trimming removed 4 bases from V and 7 bases from J, leaving 16 bases between the germline ends. The CDR3 goes from the cysteine to the phenylalanine over 14 residues. Only CDR3 DNA remains: 42 bases, in frame from the first base. Only a few counts were recorded for this clonotype. Its specific antigen is unknown. The sample holds no much larger clone one base away, and base qualities are not on file. PBMCs were isolated by Ficoll-Paque density gradient centrifugation. Sequencing was carried out with an Illumina NovaSeq 6000. TCRalpha and TCRbeta cDNA libraries were constructed by 5'RACE with constant-segment primers, with sample barcodes and unique molecular identifiers being introduced. Trizol reagent was used to extract RNA from every sample. The libraries were amplified in two PCR steps, and the second step added a second sample barcode and Illumina TruSeq adapters. Sequencing of libraries was performed on an Illumina NovaSeq with 2 x 150 bp paired-end reads. The original pipeline was this. The reads were demultiplexed and collapsed into UMI-guided consensus sequences using migec v1.2.7. Using mixcr v2.1.11, UMI consensuses were aligned to TRA and TRB V and J templates and then assembled into clonotypes. A clonotype was counted as expanded or contracted only when both edgeR and NoisET called the clonotype significant, with the noise models trained on biological replicates. For edgeR calls, the thresholds were a false discovery rate-adjusted p below 0.01 and a log2 fold-change of 1. As an exploratory analysis of dynamics, max-normalized trajectories of the 1000 most abundant clonotypes were examined by PCA with hierarchical clustering. Separately sequenced CD4+ and CD8+ repertoires were used to assign a CD4 or CD8 phenotype to each responding clone. In TCRdb, the public reads were trimmed at Q25 with fastp and aligned with MiXCR, with productive beta chains retained. Under each unique CDR3 protein, matching rows form one entry showing the most common genes and DNA. TCRdb's processing, not the authors', yielded these V and J calls. Recorded for this sample are around 300,000 distinct CDR3 sequences; 12% to 15% of them occurred a single time. The ten largest account for 20% to 25% of the sample.

Sample: PBMCs or a T cell subset sorted from them (not recorded which). The receptor comes from a man between 18 and 35 years old who had mild COVID-19 (a few samples of this study predate the infection). The sample titles of this study are shuffled in the database, so cell type and time point are left out; the donor was told from shared clones. The sequence is built from TRBV12-3 or TRBV12-4 and TRBJ1-2; TRBD1 could be the D gene, as 5 bases match. The CDR3 loop reads CASSWGRTLLGYTF. The DNA sequence is TGTGCCAGCAGTTGGGGCAGAACTCTGCTTGGCTACACCTTC.